The source of this TCR beta chain is a study of blood T cell repertoires in COVID-19. CDR1 is LNHNV and CDR2 is YYDKDF in the germline V gene (reference sequence). CDR3 length equals 16 residues. V trimming: 1 base; J trimming: 0 bases; junction bases outside the gene matches: 1. Profiling relied on immunoSEQ multiplex PCR, and the TCRdb table lists in-frame clones only, not all of them. The table has around 270,000 clones, around nine tenths seen once; the top ten hold around 5.1%. This TCR derives from a woman in her fifties or sixties with COVID-19, enrolled during active disease. Source material: peripheral blood. The genes are TRBV15 and TRBJ2-3, with 10 bases matching TRBD2. CDR3 in DNA: TGTGCCACCAGCAGAGGTAGCGGGAGGAGCACAGATACGCAGTATTTT. As protein: CATSRGSGRSTDTQYF. The full variable domain, with the rest looked up from reference TRBV15 and TRBJ2-3, is DAMVIQNPRYQVTQFGKPVTLSCSQTLNHNVMYWYQQKSSQAPKLLFHYYDKDFNNEADTPDNFQSRRPNTSFCFLDIRSPGLGDTAMYLCATSRGSGRSTDTQYFGPGTRLTVL.